Each of the 10 T cell receptor beta chains below was sequenced from the same sample in a study of beta chain features in type 1 diabetes. Every bit of the isolated RNA underwent reverse transcription, so sequencing read expressed TCRB transcripts. Sequencing was performed with immunoSEQ multiplex PCR; in TCRdb, only in-frame clones are kept and a portion is missing. Among roughly 400,000 clones, about 15% were seen once, and the ten largest hold less than 0.04%. Specimen: naive CD4+ T cells from blood. These receptors were collected from a man aged 30-40 years in good health.

This clone was counted a few times. V usage is TRBV19 and J usage is TRBJ2-5; unclear D gene. The germline V gene has CDR1 LNHDA and CDR2 SQIVND (reference sequence). V shed 7 bases and J shed 4 bases, with 7 bases lying between them. This CDR3 has 11 amino acids. The CDR3 is CASKLRETQYF. The CDR3 nucleotides read TGTGCCAGTAAGCTAAGAGAGACCCAGTACTTC.

The chain uses TRBV6-1 and TRBJ2-5, with 9 bases identical to TRBD1. This CDR3 is built from 15 residues. CDR1 is MNHNS, CDR2 SASEGT, per germline. After removal of 7 bases from V and 0 bases from J, the junction contained 6 bases not matched to a gene. CDR3 sequence reads: CASTQGARYQETQYF. The CDR3 DNA sequence: TGTGCCAGCACACAGGGGGCCCGGTACCAAGAGACCCAGTACTTC.

There are a few counts of this clone. This sequence joins TRBV10-3 and TRBJ1-4; 8 nucleotides agree with TRBD1. After removal of 5 bases from V and 6 bases from J, the junction contained 8 bases not matched to a gene. CDR1 is ENHRY, CDR2 SYGVKD, per germline. The CDR3 contains 15 residues. The CDR3 DNA reads TGTGCCATCAGTCAAAGGACAGGGCAGGATGAAAAACTGTTTTTT. It is translated as CAISQRTGQDEKLFF.

In this sample, this clone turned up a few times. The gene calls are TRBV7-9 and TRBJ1-2, with TRBD1 as a possible D gene (5 bases). CDR3 length: 14 residues. V lost 5 bases and J lost 2, with 12 bases in between. Germline CDR1 reads SEHNR; CDR2 reads FQNEAQ (reference sequence). CDR3 bases: TGTGCCAGCAGCGACCGAGGGGTAAACTATGGCTACACCTTC. It translates to CASSDRGVNYGYTF. Drawing the rest from reference TRBV7-9 and TRBJ1-2, the complete variable domain is DTGVSQNPRHKITKRGQNVTFRCDPISEHNRLYWYRQTLGQGPEFLTYFQNEAQLEKSRLLSDRFSAERPKGSFSTLEIQRTEQGDSAMYLCASSDRGVNYGYTFGSGTRLTVV.

This rearrangement joins TRBV10-3 to TRBJ2-1; the match to TRBD2 covers 12 bases. CDR1 is ENHRY, CDR2 SYGVKD, per germline. V trimming: 4 bases; J trimming: 5 bases; junction bases outside the gene matches: 3. This CDR3 spans 15 amino acids. CDR3 sequence (DNA): TGTGCCATCAGTGTGGGACTAGCGGGTAACAATGAGCAGTTCTTC. This codes for CAISVGLAGNNEQFF.

This clone turned up a few times. V gene TRBV7-2 combines with J gene TRBJ2-3, with D uncertain. Trimming pared 0 bases from V and 6 bases from J, leaving 13 bases between. The CDR3 loop spans 15 amino acids. Germline lookup yields CDR1 SGHTA and CDR2 FQGNSA. CDR3 coding DNA: TGTGCCAGCAGCTTAGCGGGGATAAGCCTGGATACGCAGTATTTT. It is translated as CASSLAGISLDTQYF.

The V call is TRBV4-1, the J call TRBJ2-7, with D unclear. V was cut by 3 bases and J by 0 bases, with 9 bases left in between. The CDR3 spans 14 residues. Looked up from germline, CDR1 is MGHRA and CDR2 is YSYEKL. CDR3 DNA: TGCGCCAGCAGCCAGGTCCTTAGCTCCTACGAGCAGTACTTC. Protein sequence: CASSQVLSSYEQYF.

V usage is TRBV7-2 and J usage is TRBJ1-3; no reliable D call. This CDR3 spans 14 amino acids. Trimming pared 0 bases from V and 4 bases from J, leaving 7 bases between. The germline V gene encodes CDR1 SGHTA and CDR2 FQGNSA. The chain's CDR3 is CASSLARGGNTIYF. The DNA for the CDR3 is TGTGCCAGCAGCTTAGCCCGAGGGGGAAACACCATATATTTT.

Only a few counts were recorded for this clone. J is TRBJ1-2 and V is TRBV19; 7 nucleotides match TRBD1. CDR3 length equals 13 residues. In germline, CDR1 is LNHDA, CDR2 SQIVND (reference sequence). The V segment lost 10 bases and the J segment 4 bases; nucleotides outside the gene matches: 9. CDR3 nucleotides: TGTGCCAACATCAGGGGGGAAGGCTATGGCTACACCTTC. Amino acid sequence: CANIRGEGYGYTF.

This clone was seen a few times. The rearrangement uses TRBV7-2 and TRBJ2-5, with 8 bases fitting TRBD2. There are 14 residues in the CDR3. J was trimmed by 7 bases and V by 5 bases; bases with no gene match: 9. The germline V gene encodes CDR1 SGHTA and CDR2 FQGNSA. CDR3 nucleotides: TGTGCCAGCAGCCCGGGGGGGCCGATAGGGACCCAGTACTTC. Protein sequence: CASSPGGPIGTQYF.